A single T cell receptor (beta chain) is shown here with its context. Its antigen is undetermined. This entry belongs to a study of OX40 agonist ivuxolimab in advanced cancers. At the level of the study: Ivuxolimab, an agonistic anti-OX40 (CD134) antibody, was given to patients. Therapy given before enrollment (anti-PD-1, anti-PD-L1 or anti-CTLA-4) was allowed, and around 40% had some. Findings and limits, study-wide: Doses of 0.1 to 3.0 mg/kg were accompanied by clonal expansion of CD4+ and CD8+ blood T cells by week 6.

TCRdb's table, derived via immunoSEQ multiplex PCR, lists solely in-frame clones and lacks some. The data show tens of thousands of clones, with more than 80% seen just once and over 20% held by the top ten. CDR3 length equals 14 residues. CDR1 SGHDT and CDR2 YYEEEE come from the germline V gene. Trimming removed 4 bases from V and 4 bases from J; junction bases left unmatched: 3. The rearrangement uses TRBV5-6 and TRBJ1-3; 9 bases line up with TRBD1. The source was CD4+ or CD8+ T cells sorted from blood, collected in a trial of the OX40 agonist ivuxolimab. This receptor was identified in an adult with an advanced solid tumor such as melanoma, head and neck, liver or kidney cancer. The CDR3 loop reads CASSRTGEGNTIYF. The CDR3 nucleotides are TGTGCCAGCAGCAGGACAGGGGAAGGAAACACCATATATTTT.